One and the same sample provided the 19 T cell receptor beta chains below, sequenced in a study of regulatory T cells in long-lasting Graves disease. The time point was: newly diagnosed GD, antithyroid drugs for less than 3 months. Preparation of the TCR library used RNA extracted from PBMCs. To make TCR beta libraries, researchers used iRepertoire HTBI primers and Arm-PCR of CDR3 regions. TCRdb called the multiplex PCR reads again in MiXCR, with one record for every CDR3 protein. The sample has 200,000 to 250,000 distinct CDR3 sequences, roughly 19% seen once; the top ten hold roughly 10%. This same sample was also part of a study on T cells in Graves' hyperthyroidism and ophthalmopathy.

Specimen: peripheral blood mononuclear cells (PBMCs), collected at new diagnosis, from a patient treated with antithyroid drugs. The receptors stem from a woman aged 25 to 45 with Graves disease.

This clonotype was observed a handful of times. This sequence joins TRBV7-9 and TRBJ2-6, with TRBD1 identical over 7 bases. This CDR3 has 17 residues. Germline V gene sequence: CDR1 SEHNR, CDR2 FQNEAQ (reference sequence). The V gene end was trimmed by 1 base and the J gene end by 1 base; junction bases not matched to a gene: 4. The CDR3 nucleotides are TGTGCCAGCAGCTTAGGGGACAGACCATCTGGGGCCAACGTCCTGACTTTC. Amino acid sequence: CASSLGDRPSGANVLTF.

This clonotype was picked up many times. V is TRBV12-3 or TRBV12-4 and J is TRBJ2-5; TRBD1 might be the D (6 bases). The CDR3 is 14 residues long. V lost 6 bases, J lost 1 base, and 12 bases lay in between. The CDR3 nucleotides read TGTGCCAGCAGGTCGACAGGCGTCCAAGAGACCCAGTACTTC. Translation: CASRSTGVQETQYF.

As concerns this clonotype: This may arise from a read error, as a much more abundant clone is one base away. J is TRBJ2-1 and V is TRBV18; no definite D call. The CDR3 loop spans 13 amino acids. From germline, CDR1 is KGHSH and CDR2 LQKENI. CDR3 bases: TGTGCCAGCTCACCGAGTGACCAAAATGAGCAGTCCTTC. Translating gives CASSPSDQNEQSF.

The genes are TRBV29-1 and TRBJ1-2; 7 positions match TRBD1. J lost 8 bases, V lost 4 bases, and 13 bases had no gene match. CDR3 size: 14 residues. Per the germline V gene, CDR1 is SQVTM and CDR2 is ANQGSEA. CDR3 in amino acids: CSVVMGRQGEGYTF. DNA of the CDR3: TGCAGCGTTGTAATGGGTCGACAGGGTGAAGGCTACACCTTC.

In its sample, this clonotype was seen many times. The DNA of the CDR3 is TGTGCCAGCAGTTCTTCCCTGACAGATACGCAGTATTTT. It translates to CASSSSLTDTQYF. The chain combines TRBV28 with TRBJ2-3; D is ambiguous. The CDR3 is made up of 13 amino acids. V lost 4 bases and J lost 3, with 8 bases in between. Per the germline V gene, CDR1 is MDHEN and CDR2 is SYDVKM.

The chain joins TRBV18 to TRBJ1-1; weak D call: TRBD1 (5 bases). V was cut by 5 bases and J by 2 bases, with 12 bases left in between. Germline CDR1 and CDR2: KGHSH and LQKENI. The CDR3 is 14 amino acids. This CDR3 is CASSWGLANTEAFF. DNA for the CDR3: TGTGCCAGCTCATGGGGGTTGGCTAACACTGAAGCTTTCTTT.

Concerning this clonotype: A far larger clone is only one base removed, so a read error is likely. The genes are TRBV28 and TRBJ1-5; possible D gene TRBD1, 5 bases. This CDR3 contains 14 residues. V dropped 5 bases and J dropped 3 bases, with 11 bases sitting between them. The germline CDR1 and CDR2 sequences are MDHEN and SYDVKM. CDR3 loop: CASSLQGDNQPQHF. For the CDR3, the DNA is TGTGCCAGCAGTCTCCAGGGCGACAATCAGCCCCAGCATTTT.

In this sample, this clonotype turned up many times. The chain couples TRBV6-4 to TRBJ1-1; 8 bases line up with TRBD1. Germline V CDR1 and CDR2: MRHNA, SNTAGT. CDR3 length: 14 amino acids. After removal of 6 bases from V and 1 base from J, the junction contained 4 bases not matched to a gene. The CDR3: CASRDRAGNTEAFF. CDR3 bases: TGTGCCAGCAGGGACAGGGCAGGGAACACTGAAGCTTTCTTT.

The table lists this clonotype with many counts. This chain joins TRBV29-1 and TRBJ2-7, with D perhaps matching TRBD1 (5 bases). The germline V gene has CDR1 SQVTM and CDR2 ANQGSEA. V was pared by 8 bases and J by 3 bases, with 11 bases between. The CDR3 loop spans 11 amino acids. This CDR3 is CSISQGYEQYF. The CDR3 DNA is TGCAGCATCTCCCAGGGCTACGAGCAGTACTTC.

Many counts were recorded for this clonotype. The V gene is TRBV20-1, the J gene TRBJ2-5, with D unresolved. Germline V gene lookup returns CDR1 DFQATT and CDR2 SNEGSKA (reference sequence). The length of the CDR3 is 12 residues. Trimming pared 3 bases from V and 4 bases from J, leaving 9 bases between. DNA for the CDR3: TGCAGTGCTAGTCTGAAGCGAGAGACCCAGTACTTC. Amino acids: CSASLKRETQYF.

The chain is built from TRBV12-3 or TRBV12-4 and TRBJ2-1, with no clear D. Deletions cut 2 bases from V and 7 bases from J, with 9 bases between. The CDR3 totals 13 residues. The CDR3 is CASSLTSKNEQFF. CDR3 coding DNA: TGTGCCAGCAGTTTAACGAGTAAGAATGAGCAGTTCTTC.

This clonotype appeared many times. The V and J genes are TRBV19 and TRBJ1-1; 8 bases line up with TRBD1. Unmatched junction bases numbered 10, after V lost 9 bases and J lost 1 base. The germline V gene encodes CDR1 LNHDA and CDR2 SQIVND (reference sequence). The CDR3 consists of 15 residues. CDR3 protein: CASRADGTGNTEAFF. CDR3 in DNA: TGTGCCAGCCGCGCGGACGGGACAGGGAACACTGAAGCTTTCTTT.

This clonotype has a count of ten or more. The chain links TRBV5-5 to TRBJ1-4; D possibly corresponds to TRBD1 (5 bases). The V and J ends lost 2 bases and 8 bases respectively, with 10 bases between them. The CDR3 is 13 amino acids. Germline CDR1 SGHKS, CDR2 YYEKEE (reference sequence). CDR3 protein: CASSLGAREKLFF. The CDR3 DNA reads TGTGCCAGCAGCTTAGGGGCGCGGGAAAAACTGTTTTTT.

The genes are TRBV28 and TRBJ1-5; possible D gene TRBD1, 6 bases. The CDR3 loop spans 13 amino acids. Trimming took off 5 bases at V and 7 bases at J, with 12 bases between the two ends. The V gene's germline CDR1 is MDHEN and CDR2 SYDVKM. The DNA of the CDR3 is TGTGCCAGCAGTCCCGGGACAATCCAGCCCCAGCATTTT. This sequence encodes CASSPGTIQPQHF.

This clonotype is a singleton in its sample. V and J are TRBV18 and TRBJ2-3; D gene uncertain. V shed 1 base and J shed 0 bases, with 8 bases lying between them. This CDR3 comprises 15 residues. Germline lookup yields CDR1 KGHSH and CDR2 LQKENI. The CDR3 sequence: CASSPQASSTDTQYF. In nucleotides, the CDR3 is TGTGCCAGCTCACCACAGGCTTCTAGCACAGATACGCAGTATTTT. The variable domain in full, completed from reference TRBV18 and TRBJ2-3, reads NAGVMQNPRHLVRRRGQEARLRCSPMKGHSHVYWYRQLPEEGLKFMVYLQKENIIDESGMPKERFSAEFPKEGPSILRIQQVVRGDSAAYFCASSPQASSTDTQYFGPGTRLTVL.

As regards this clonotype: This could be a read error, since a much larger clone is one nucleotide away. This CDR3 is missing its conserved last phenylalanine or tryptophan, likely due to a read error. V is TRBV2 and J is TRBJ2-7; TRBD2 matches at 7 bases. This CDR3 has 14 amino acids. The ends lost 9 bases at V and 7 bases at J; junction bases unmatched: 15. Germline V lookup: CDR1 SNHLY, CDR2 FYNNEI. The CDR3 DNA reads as TGTGCCAGTTATCTAGCGGAGGGATGGTCAGAGCAGTACCTC. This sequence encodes CASYLAEGWSEQYL.

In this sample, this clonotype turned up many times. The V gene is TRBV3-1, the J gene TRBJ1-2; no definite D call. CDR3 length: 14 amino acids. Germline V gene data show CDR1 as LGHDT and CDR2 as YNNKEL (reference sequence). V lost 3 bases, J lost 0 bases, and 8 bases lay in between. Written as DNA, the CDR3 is TGTGCCAGCAGCCACCGTGGAGCTAACTATGGCTACACCTTC. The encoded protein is CASSHRGANYGYTF.

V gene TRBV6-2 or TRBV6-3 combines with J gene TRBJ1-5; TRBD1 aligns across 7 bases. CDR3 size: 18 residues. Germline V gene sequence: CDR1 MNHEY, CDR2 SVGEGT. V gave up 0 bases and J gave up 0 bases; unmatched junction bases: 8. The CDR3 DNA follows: TGTGCCAGCAGTTACTCTGCCCCAGGGGGTTCTAGCAATCAGCCCCAGCATTTT. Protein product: CASSYSAPGGSSNQPQHF.

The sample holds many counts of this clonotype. The CDR3 coding sequence is TGCGCCAGCAGTGACCCCGGGGGGCCAAGCACAGATACGCAGTATTTT. It specifies CASSDPGGPSTDTQYF. The chain couples TRBV10-2 to TRBJ2-3; weak D call: TRBD2 (7 bases). CDR1 WSHSY and CDR2 SAAADI come from the germline V gene. The CDR3 is 16 residues long. V was clipped by 3 bases and J by 0 bases, with 13 bases between them.